The table lists the clone carrying this T cell receptor beta chain with a few counts. Building the TCR beta libraries relied on iRepertoire HTBI primers, and CDR3 regions underwent Arm-PCR. MiXCR was run by TCRdb on the multiplex PCR reads, yielding one entry per CDR3 protein. This sample yields some 500,000 distinct CDR3 sequences, of which roughly 13% are seen a single time; about 10% belongs to the top ten. The entry originates in a study of regulatory T cells in long-lasting Graves disease. Study-level information: The antithyroid drugs taken by newly diagnosed Graves' patients had been used for under 3 months.

Germline lookup yields CDR1 SEHNR and CDR2 FQNEAQ (reference sequence). The CDR3 runs to 16 residues. V was pared by 4 bases and J by 0 bases, with 14 bases between. Time point in this sample: newly diagnosed GD, antithyroid drugs for less than 3 months. PBMCs were the source of the RNA used for TCR sequencing. In addition, the sample was reused for a study of T cells in Graves' hyperthyroidism and ophthalmopathy. That study adds: RT-PCR in the first round (using the HTBI primer set) targeted the TCR CDR3.

Material: peripheral blood mononuclear cells (PBMCs), obtained at new diagnosis, from a patient treated with antithyroid drugs. J is TRBJ2-3 and V is TRBV7-9; tentative D call: TRBD2 (6 bases). The sequence derives from a man aged 30-40 years with Graves disease. The CDR3 nucleotides are TGTGCCAGCAGCTCGCGGGACGAGGATAGCACAGATACGCAGTATTTT. This sequence encodes CASSSRDEDSTDTQYF.